The clone carrying this TCR beta chain was recorded once. Its specificity is unknown. The data were produced by immunoSEQ multiplex PCR, yet TCRdb's version contains in-frame clones alone and is incomplete. The table lists around 26,000 clones, approximately 88% of them singletons. Recipients boosted at about 4 weeks or about 12 weeks are pooled. The entry originates in a study of T cell responses to AZD1222 COVID-19 vaccine. The study's findings and limits: Clonal diversity may have been underestimated, and the donors were mostly white British, with more females than males. Just 5 to 7 people given AZD1222 tested seropositive at baseline. Reportedly, nearly half of unique spike TCRs recognized epitopes outside B.1.351/B.1.1.7 mutations.

The CDR3 has 13 amino acids. Trimming cost V 5 bases and J 6 bases; bases outside gene matches: 6. The V gene's germline CDR1 is SGHAT and CDR2 FQNNGV. Sequenced here: peripheral blood, sampled 28 days after the second AZD1222 dose. This sequence was found in an adult who received the AZD1222 COVID-19 vaccine. The chain has TRBV11-2 and TRBJ2-7, with 8 nucleotides matching TRBD1. CDR3 protein: CASSPGQATEQYF. CDR3 coding DNA: TGTGCCAGCAGCCCGGGACAGGCCACCGAGCAGTACTTC.